This TCR beta chain is drawn from a study of beta chain features in type 1 diabetes. The CDR3 sequence is 17 residues long. J gave up 3 bases and V 4 bases, and 9 bases lay outside the gene matches. The germline CDR1 and CDR2 sequences are SGHRS and YFSETQ. Around 110 mL of blood, on average, came from one heparinised draw per donor. Staining for CD45RO/CCR7/CD25/CD127/CD95/CD27 allowed sorting of CD4+ naive, central memory, regulatory and stem cell-like memory cells. The investigators reverse transcribed all of the isolated RNA, so they sequenced expressed TCRB transcripts. Generated by immunoSEQ multiplex PCR, the TCRdb table keeps only in-frame clones and is missing some. The table records roughly 300,000 clones, 9.3% of them present only once. This clone was counted only a few times. Its matching antigen is unknown. Regarding the study as a whole: Cells expressing TCR highly could be over-represented by cDNA sequencing. In all four CD4+ subsets, TCRB CDR3 length was significantly, moderately reduced in type 1 diabetes. VDJ junctions from type 1 diabetes patients carried fewer insertions and larger deletions.

The material sequenced was central memory CD4+ T cells from blood. This TCR was recovered from a man in his thirties or forties with type 1 diabetes. The chain uses TRBV5-1 and TRBJ2-3; 12 nucleotides match TRBD1. CDR3 protein: CASSAGTGGARTDTQYF. The CDR3 bases are TGCGCCAGCAGCGCGGGGACAGGGGGCGCCAGGACAGATACGCAGTATTTT.